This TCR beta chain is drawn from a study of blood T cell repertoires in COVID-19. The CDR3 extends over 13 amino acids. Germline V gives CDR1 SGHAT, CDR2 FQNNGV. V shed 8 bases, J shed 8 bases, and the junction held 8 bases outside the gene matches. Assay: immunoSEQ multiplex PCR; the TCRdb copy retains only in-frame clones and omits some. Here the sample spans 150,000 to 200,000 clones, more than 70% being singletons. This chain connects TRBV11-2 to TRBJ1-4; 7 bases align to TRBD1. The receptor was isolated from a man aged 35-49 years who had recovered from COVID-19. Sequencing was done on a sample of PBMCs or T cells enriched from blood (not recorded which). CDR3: CASGPDRDEKLFF. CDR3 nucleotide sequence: TGTGCCAGCGGACCAGACAGGGACGAAAAACTGTTTTTT.